This T cell receptor beta chain is drawn from a study of shared clonotypes between healthy human individuals. Germline V lookup: CDR1 SEHNR, CDR2 FQNEAQ (reference sequence). This CDR3 has 15 residues. Trimming removed 1 base from V and 0 bases from J, with 10 bases in between. Profiling relied on immunoSEQ multiplex PCR, and the TCRdb table lists in-frame clones only, not all of them. Of 800,000 or so clones detected, about 96% appear once; the ten largest clones hold less than 0.3%. Naive CD8 isolation took CD45RO-negative cells positively selected for CCR7 and excluded terminally differentiated effector memory CD45RA+ cells.

The TCR was taken from a man aged 25 to 45 in good health. The sequencing sample was made of naive CD8+ T cells sorted from blood. The genes are TRBV7-9 and TRBJ2-7; no clear D. The CDR3 loop reads CASSLGGSSSYEQYF. In DNA, the CDR3 is TGTGCCAGCAGCTTAGGTGGCAGCAGCTCCTACGAGCAGTACTTC.